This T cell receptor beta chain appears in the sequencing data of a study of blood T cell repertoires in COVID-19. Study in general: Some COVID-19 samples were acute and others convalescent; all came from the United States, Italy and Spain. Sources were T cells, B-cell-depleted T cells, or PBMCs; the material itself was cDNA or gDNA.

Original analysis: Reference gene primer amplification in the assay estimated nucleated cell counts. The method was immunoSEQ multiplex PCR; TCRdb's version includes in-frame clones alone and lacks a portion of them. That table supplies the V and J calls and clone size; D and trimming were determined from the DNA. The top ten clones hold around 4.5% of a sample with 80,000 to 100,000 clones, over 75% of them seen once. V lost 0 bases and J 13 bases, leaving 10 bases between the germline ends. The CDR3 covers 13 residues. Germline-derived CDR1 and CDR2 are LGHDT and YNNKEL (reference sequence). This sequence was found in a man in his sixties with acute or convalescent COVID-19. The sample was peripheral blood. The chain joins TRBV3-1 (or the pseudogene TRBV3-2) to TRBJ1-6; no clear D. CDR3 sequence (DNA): TGTGCCAGCAGCCAAGAGGGCCAGGATCCCCTCCACTTT. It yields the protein CASSQEGQDPLHF.